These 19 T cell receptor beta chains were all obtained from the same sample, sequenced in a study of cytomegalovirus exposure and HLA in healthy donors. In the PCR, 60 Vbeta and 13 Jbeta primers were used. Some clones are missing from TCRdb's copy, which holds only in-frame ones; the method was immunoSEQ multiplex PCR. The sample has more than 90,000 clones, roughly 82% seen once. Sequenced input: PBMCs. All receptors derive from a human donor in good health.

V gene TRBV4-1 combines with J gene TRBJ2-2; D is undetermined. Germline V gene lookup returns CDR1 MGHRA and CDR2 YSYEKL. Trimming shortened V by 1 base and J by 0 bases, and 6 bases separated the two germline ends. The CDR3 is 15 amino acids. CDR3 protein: CASSQASTNTGELFF. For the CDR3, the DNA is TGCGCCAGCAGCCAAGCGTCTACGAACACCGGGGAGCTGTTTTTT.

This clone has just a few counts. CDR3 sequence reads: CASSSGLAGGNTGELFF. The CDR3 DNA follows: TGTGCCAGCAGCTCCGGACTAGCGGGAGGGAACACCGGGGAGCTGTTTTTT. The rearrangement uses TRBV27 and TRBJ2-2, with 14 bases aligning to TRBD2. The CDR3 consists of 17 residues. The V gene end was trimmed by 6 bases and the J gene end by 1 base; junction bases not matched to a gene: 4. The germline gives CDR1 MNHEY, CDR2 SMNVEV (reference sequence).

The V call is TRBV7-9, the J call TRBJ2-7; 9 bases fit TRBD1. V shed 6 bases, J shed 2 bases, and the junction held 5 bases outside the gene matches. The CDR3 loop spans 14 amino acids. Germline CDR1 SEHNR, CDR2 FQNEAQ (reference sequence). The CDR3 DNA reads TGTGCCAGCAGTGTTGGGACAGGGACCTACGAGCAGTACTTC. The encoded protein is CASSVGTGTYEQYF. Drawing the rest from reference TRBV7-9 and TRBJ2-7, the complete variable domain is DTGVSQNPRHKITKRGQNVTFRCDPISEHNRLYWYRQTLGQGPEFLTYFQNEAQLEKSRLLSDRFSAERPKGSFSTLEIQRTEQGDSAMYLCASSVGTGTYEQYFGPGTRLTVT.

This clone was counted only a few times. CDR3 loop: CASSEPDRKAGNYGYTF. The CDR3 DNA reads as TGTGCCAGCAGCGAACCGGACAGGAAGGCGGGTAACTATGGCTACACCTTC. The chain employs TRBV7-9 and TRBJ1-2; TRBD1 matches 7 bases. The CDR3 consists of 17 residues. After removal of 5 bases from V and 1 base from J, the junction contained 13 bases not matched to a gene. CDR1 is SEHNR and CDR2 is FQNEAQ in the germline V gene (reference sequence).

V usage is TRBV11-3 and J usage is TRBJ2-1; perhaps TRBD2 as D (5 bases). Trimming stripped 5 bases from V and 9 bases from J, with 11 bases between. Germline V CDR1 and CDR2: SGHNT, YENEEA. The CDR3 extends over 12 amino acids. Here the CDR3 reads CASSPEGGEQFF. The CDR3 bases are TGTGCCAGCAGCCCAGAGGGCGGTGAGCAGTTCTTC.

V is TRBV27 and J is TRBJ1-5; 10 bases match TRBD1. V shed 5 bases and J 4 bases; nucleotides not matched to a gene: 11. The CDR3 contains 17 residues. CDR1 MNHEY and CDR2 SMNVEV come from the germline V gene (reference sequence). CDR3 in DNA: TGTGCCAGCAGTATCCGTGGGACAGGGGTTGGAAATCAGCCCCAGCATTTT. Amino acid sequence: CASSIRGTGVGNQPQHF.

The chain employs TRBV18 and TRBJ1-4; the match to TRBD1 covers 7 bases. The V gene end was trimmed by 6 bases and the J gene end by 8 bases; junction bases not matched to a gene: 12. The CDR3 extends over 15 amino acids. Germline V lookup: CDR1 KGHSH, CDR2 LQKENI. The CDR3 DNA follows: TGTGCCAGCTCCCCCAGACAGGGTCAAGGCGAAAAACTGTTTTTT. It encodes CASSPRQGQGEKLFF.

The CDR3 DNA is TGTGCCACCAGCAGAGCTGGGAGCGAGACCCAGTACTTC. This encodes CATSRAGSETQYF. The chain has TRBV15 and TRBJ2-5; a possible D gene is TRBD2 (5 bases). CDR1 LNHNV and CDR2 YYDKDF come from the germline V gene (reference sequence). The CDR3 is made up of 13 amino acids. Deletions cut 1 base from V and 5 bases from J, with 8 bases between.

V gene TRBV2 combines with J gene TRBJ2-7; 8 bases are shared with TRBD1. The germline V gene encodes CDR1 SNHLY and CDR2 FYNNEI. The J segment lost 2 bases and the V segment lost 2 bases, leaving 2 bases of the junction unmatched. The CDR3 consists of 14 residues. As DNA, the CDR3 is TGTGCCAGCAGTGAAACAGGGGGGACCTACGAGCAGTACTTC. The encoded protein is CASSETGGTYEQYF.

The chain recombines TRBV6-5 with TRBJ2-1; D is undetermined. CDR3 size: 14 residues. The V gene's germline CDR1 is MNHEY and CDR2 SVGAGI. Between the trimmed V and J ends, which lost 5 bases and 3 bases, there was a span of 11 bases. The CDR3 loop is CASSKSTVYNEQFF. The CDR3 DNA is TGTGCCAGCAGTAAATCAACAGTCTACAATGAGCAGTTCTTC.

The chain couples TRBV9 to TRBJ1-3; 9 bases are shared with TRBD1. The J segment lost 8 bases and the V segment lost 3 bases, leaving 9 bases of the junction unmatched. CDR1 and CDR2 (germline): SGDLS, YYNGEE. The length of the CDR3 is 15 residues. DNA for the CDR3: TGTGCCAGCAGCGAGGGGGACAGGGATTTGGACACCATATATTTT. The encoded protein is CASSEGDRDLDTIYF.

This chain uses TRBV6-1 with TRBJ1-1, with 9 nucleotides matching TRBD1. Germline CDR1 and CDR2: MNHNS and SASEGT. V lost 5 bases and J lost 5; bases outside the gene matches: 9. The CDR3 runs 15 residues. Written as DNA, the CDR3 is TGTGCCAGCAGTCGCGCCGGGACAGGGTGGACTGAAGCTTTCTTT. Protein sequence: CASSRAGTGWTEAFF.

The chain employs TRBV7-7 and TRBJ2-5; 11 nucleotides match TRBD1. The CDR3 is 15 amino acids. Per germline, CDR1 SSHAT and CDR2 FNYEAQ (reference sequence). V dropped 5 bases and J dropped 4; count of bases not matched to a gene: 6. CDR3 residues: CASSQDRGLTETQYF. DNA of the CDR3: TGTGCCAGCAGCCAGGACAGGGGGCTGACAGAGACCCAGTACTTC.

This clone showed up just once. CDR3 residues: CASSPLGRALLNYGYTF. CDR3 nucleotides: TGCGCCAGCAGCCCGCTGGGCAGGGCCCTCCTCAACTATGGCTACACCTTC. The chain links TRBV5-1 to TRBJ1-2; tentatively, D is TRBD1 (5 bases). CDR1 is SGHRS, CDR2 YFSETQ, per germline. The CDR3 loop spans 17 amino acids. V was pared by 4 bases and J by 2 bases, with 21 bases between.

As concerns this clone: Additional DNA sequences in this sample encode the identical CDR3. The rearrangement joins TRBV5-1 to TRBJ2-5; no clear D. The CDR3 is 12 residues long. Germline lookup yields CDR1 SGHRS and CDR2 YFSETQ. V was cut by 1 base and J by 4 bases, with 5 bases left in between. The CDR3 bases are TGCGCCAGCAGCTTGATCGGAGAGACCCAGTACTTC. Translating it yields CASSLIGETQYF.

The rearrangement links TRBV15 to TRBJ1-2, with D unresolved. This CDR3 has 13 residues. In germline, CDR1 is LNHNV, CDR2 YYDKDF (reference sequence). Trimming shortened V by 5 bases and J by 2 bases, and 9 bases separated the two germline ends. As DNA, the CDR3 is TGTGCCACCAGCGCGACATTAAACTATGGCTACACCTTC. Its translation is CATSATLNYGYTF. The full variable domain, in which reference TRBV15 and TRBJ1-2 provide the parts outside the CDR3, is DAMVIQNPRYQVTQFGKPVTLSCSQTLNHNVMYWYQQKSSQAPKLLFHYYDKDFNNEADTPDNFQSRRPNTSFCFLDIRSPGLGDTAMYLCATSATLNYGYTFGSGTRLTVV.

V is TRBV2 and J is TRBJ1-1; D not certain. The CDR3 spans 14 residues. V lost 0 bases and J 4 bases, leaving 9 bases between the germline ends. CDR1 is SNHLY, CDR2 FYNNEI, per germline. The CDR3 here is CASSEARGITEAFF. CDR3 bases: TGTGCCAGCAGTGAAGCACGGGGAATCACTGAAGCTTTCTTT.

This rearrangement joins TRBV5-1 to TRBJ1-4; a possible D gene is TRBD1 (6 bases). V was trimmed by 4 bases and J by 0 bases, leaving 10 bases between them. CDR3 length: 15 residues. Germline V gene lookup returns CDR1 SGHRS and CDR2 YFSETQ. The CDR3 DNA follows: TGCGCCAGCAGCGTGGGACAAACAACTAATGAAAAACTGTTTTTT. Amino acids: CASSVGQTTNEKLFF.

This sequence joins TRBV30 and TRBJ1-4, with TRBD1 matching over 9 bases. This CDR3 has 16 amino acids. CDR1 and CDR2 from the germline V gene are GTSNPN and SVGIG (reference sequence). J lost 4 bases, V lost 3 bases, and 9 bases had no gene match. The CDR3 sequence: CAWSPGQGPFNEKLFF. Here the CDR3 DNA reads TGTGCCTGGAGCCCGGGACAGGGCCCTTTTAATGAAAAACTGTTTTTT.